This TCR beta chain was sequenced for a study of cytomegalovirus exposure and HLA in healthy donors. Study as a whole: An earlier analysis identified more than 95 million unique TCR beta sequences in some 170 million T cells. Study-wide results and caveats: Donors belonging to an Asian-associated ancestry cluster reportedly showed fewer N-insertions in productive TCRs than the roughly 670-donor mean, according to what a later analysis found.

Trimming took off 5 bases at V and 0 bases at J, with 12 bases between the two ends. This CDR3 spans 15 amino acids. In germline, CDR1 is SGDLS, CDR2 YYNGEE. Concerning this clone: Its target is unknown.

PCR amplification relied on 60 Vbeta primers (plus 13 Jbeta primers). Profiled with immunoSEQ multiplex PCR; TCRdb holds only in-frame clones, not every one. Among around 120,000 clones listed, about 86% were seen once. The sample taken for sequencing was PBMCs. This chain joins TRBV9 and TRBJ2-1, with D perhaps matching TRBD1 (6 bases). This clonotype was obtained from a man in his late teens or twenties in good health and CMV-seronegative. CDR3 amino acids: CASSVDRSSYNEQFF. CDR3 nucleotide sequence: TGTGCCAGCAGTGTTGACAGGAGCTCCTACAATGAGCAGTTCTTC.